This TCR beta chain was documented in a study of cytomegalovirus exposure and HLA in healthy donors. About the research overall: An early release of data contained roughly 86 million unique TCRs, which came from HLA-typed donors.

60 Vbeta and 13 Jbeta primers were used in PCR. Using immunoSEQ multiplex PCR, the repertoire was profiled, and TCRdb retains in-frame clones only, with some absent. The sample has more than 150,000 clones, just under 80% seen once. Germline V lookup: CDR1 SGHRS, CDR2 YFSETQ. V shed 4 bases, J shed 4 bases, and the junction held 2 bases outside the gene matches. The CDR3 is 12 amino acids. Points on this clone: The antigen remains unidentified.

Study-level points and caveats: The likely origin of a cluster of highly shared sequence variants was a sequencing artifact.

The clonotype was recovered from a woman aged 45-59 years in good health and CMV-seropositive. What was sequenced was PBMCs. The chain is built from TRBV5-1 and TRBJ2-7; 7 nucleotides agree with TRBD2. The CDR3 here is CASSPGGYEQYF. CDR3 coding DNA: TGCGCCAGCAGCCCCGGGGGGTACGAGCAGTACTTC.